Presented here are 6 T cell receptor beta chains from one specimen sequenced in a study of shared T cell receptors in the human thymus. Some clones are missing from TCRdb's copy, which holds only in-frame ones; the method was immunoSEQ multiplex PCR. The sample contains some 720,000 clones, roughly 90% of which appear only once. The same specimen was also included in a second study, on human thymus T cells.

What was sequenced was thymocytes. The receptors here all came from a boy younger than two with a congenital heart defect.

CDR3 sequence: CASSLPRLAGEINEQFF. The CDR3 DNA reads as TGTGCCAGCAGCCTCCCGAGGTTGGCGGGAGAGATTAATGAGCAGTTCTTC. The J gene is TRBJ2-1, the V gene TRBV7-2, with 7 bases that match TRBD2. The ends lost 5 bases at V and 7 bases at J; junction bases unmatched: 17. CDR3 length: 17 residues. Germline V gene data show CDR1 as SGHTA and CDR2 as FQGNSA.

The chain carries TRBV4-1 and TRBJ2-5, with 7 nucleotides matching TRBD2. The CDR3 consists of 13 residues. Germline loops: CDR1 MGHRA, CDR2 YSYEKL. With V trimmed by 4 bases and J by 5 bases, 4 bases remained unmatched. The CDR3 is CASSPREAETQYF. The CDR3 DNA follows: TGCGCCAGCAGCCCACGGGAGGCGGAGACCCAGTACTTC.

Comment on this clone: The same CDR3 can be traced to other DNA sequences in this sample. The gene calls are TRBV4-2 and TRBJ2-7; 9 bases agree with TRBD2. V lost 1 base and J lost 1; bases outside the gene matches: 2. This CDR3 has 15 residues. Germline CDR1 and CDR2: LGHNA and YNFKEQ. The CDR3 nucleotides are TGTGCCAGCAGCCAAGCACTAGCGGGTTCCTACGAGCAGTACTTC. Translation: CASSQALAGSYEQYF.

V usage is TRBV14 and J usage is TRBJ2-1; TRBD2 matches at 12 bases. V lost 4 bases to trimming and J lost 4 bases; unmatched junction nucleotides: 5. This CDR3 has 16 residues. Germline-derived CDR1 and CDR2 are SGHDN and FVKESK. Here the CDR3 reads CASSRPGLAGYNEQFF. CDR3 bases: TGTGCCAGCAGCCGTCCAGGACTAGCGGGATACAATGAGCAGTTCTTC.

CDR3 region: CASSFRALRDRAQTQYF. The DNA for the CDR3 is TGTGCCAGCAGCTTCCGAGCGCTCCGGGACAGGGCTCAGACCCAGTACTTC. The chain employs TRBV11-2 and TRBJ2-5, with 9 bases lining up with TRBD1. The CDR3 is 17 amino acids. Germline V CDR1 and CDR2: SGHAT, FQNNGV. The junction had 14 bases not matched to a gene; V was cut back by 3 bases and J by 6 bases.

The V call is TRBV11-2, the J call TRBJ1-1, with D tentatively TRBD1 (6 bases). This CDR3 is built from 16 residues. The V end was cut by 2 bases, the J end by 3 bases, with 16 bases between. Per germline, CDR1 SGHAT and CDR2 FQNNGV. CDR3 in amino acids: CASSLSTDSHYTEAFF. The CDR3 DNA is TGTGCCAGCAGCTTATCGACGGACAGTCATTACACTGAAGCTTTCTTT.